The 28 T cell receptor beta chains reported below all come from one sample, sequenced in a study of cytomegalovirus exposure and HLA in healthy donors. The method was immunoSEQ multiplex PCR; TCRdb's version includes in-frame clones alone and lacks a portion of them. The sample has about 220,000 clones, around 90% seen once. The sequenced sample consisted of PBMCs. All receptors come from a woman younger than 30 in good health and CMV-seronegative.

The chain joins TRBV27 to TRBJ2-7, with 8 bases identical to TRBD1. Trimming at V came to 2 bases and at J to 4 bases, leaving 1 base not matched to a gene. The CDR3 is made up of 13 amino acids. In germline, CDR1 is MNHEY, CDR2 SMNVEV (reference sequence). The CDR3 DNA follows: TGTGCCAGCAGTTTACGGACAGGGTACGAGCAGTACTTC. Protein product: CASSLRTGYEQYF.

The chain employs TRBV11-2 and TRBJ2-2; TRBD2 is a possible D gene (5 bases). V was pared by 7 bases and J by 4 bases, with 13 bases between. The CDR3 sequence is 14 residues long. The germline gives CDR1 SGHAT, CDR2 FQNNGV. The CDR3 region is CASMRGLGTGELFF. DNA of the CDR3: TGTGCCAGCATGAGAGGGTTAGGCACCGGGGAGCTGTTTTTT.

This clone has more than one count but fewer than ten. V is TRBV10-1 and J is TRBJ1-4; D is ambiguous. Trimming took 8 bases from V and 0 from J, leaving 10 bases between them. CDR3 size: 14 residues. Germline CDR1 reads WNHNN; CDR2 reads SYGVQD (reference sequence). The CDR3 here is CASAHGPTNEKLFF. The CDR3, as DNA: TGCGCCAGCGCTCATGGCCCAACTAATGAAAAACTGTTTTTT.

The gene calls are TRBV5-1 and TRBJ2-2; 7 nucleotides line up with TRBD1. The CDR3 has 15 residues. In germline, CDR1 is SGHRS, CDR2 YFSETQ. V gave up 4 bases and J gave up 3 bases; unmatched junction bases: 6. The CDR3 bases are TGCGCCAGCAGCCGACAGGGAATGGACACCGGGGAGCTGTTTTTT. It specifies CASSRQGMDTGELFF.

The CDR3 region is CASSPLAGGPDTQYF. Written as DNA, the CDR3 is TGTGCCAGCAGTCCTCTAGCGGGAGGGCCGGATACGCAGTATTTT. The J gene is TRBJ2-3, the V gene TRBV6-1; 12 positions agree with TRBD2. The V gene's germline CDR1 is MNHNS and CDR2 SASEGT. The J segment lost 6 bases and the V segment lost 5 bases, leaving 6 bases of the junction unmatched. CDR3 size: 15 residues.

The chain links TRBV28 to TRBJ2-2; D may be TRBD2 (6 bases). Germline lookup yields CDR1 MDHEN and CDR2 SYDVKM. V lost 6 bases, J lost 1 base, and 9 bases lay in between. This CDR3 comprises 14 residues. As DNA, the CDR3 is TGTGCCAGCAGGCTAGCGCTGAACACCGGGGAGCTGTTTTTT. It is translated as CASRLALNTGELFF.

V gene TRBV5-6 combines with J gene TRBJ2-7; TRBD2 agrees at 10 bases. The CDR3 sequence is 17 residues long. Germline values: CDR1 SGHDT, CDR2 YYEEEE. V shed 3 bases, J shed 0 bases, and the junction held 9 bases outside the gene matches. CDR3 protein: CASSSLAGLAHSYEQYF. CDR3 DNA: TGTGCCAGCAGCTCCTTGGCGGGACTAGCGCACTCCTACGAGCAGTACTTC.

This chain joins TRBV5-6 and TRBJ2-5; a possible D gene is TRBD1 (5 bases). The CDR3 has 14 amino acids. Germline loops: CDR1 SGHDT, CDR2 YYEEEE. V was cut by 4 bases and J by 1 base, with 11 bases left in between. CDR3 loop: CASSIQATQETQYF. For the CDR3, the DNA is TGTGCCAGCAGCATACAGGCTACCCAAGAGACCCAGTACTTC.

The rearrangement joins TRBV19 to TRBJ2-7; D may be TRBD1 (6 bases). Trimming left V 2 bases short and J 5 bases short, with 16 bases between. The CDR3 loop spans 15 amino acids. Germline V lookup: CDR1 LNHDA, CDR2 SQIVND (reference sequence). The CDR3 DNA sequence: TGTGCCAGTAGTATAATGCAGGGGCAAACGGACGAGCAGTACTTC. Translation: CASSIMQGQTDEQYF. Full variable domain (outside the CDR3, taken from reference TRBV19 and TRBJ2-7): DGGITQSPKYLFRKEGQNVTLSCEQNLNHDAMYWYRQDPGQGLRLIYYSQIVNDFQKGDIAEGYSVSREKKESFPLTVTSAQKNPTAFYLCASSIMQGQTDEQYFGPGTRLTVT.

The chain uses TRBV11-3 and TRBJ2-3, with 8 bases matching TRBD1. Germline V CDR1 and CDR2: SGHNT, YENEEA. The CDR3 loop spans 15 amino acids. Trimming removed 5 bases from V and 6 bases from J; junction bases left unmatched: 10. The CDR3 region is CASSLRQGSGDTQYF. CDR3 nucleotide sequence: TGTGCCAGCAGCCTCCGACAGGGGTCGGGGGATACGCAGTATTTT. The full variable domain, in which reference TRBV11-3 and TRBJ2-3 provide the parts outside the CDR3, is EAGVVQSPRYKIIEKKQPVAFWCNPISGHNTLYWYLQNLGQGPELLIRYENEEAVDDSQLPKDRFSAERLKGVDSTLKIQPAELGDSAVYLCASSLRQGSGDTQYFGPGTRLTVL.

The V and J genes are TRBV9 and TRBJ1-2; D perhaps matches TRBD1 (5 bases). The CDR3 totals 16 residues. The ends were cut back, 4 bases at V and 2 bases at J, with 18 bases in the middle. The V gene's germline CDR1 is SGDLS and CDR2 YYNGEE. CDR3 coding DNA: TGTGCCAGCAGCAGCACAGGTCTCCCATCGAACTATGGCTACACCTTC. It encodes CASSSTGLPSNYGYTF.

The rearrangement links TRBV28 to TRBJ2-2; tentatively, D is TRBD1 (5 bases). Germline V lookup: CDR1 MDHEN, CDR2 SYDVKM. Trimming removed 5 bases from V and 1 base from J, with 11 bases in between. The CDR3 runs 15 residues. CDR3 region: CASSPRTLNTGELFF. The CDR3, as DNA: TGTGCCAGCAGTCCGAGGACATTGAACACCGGGGAGCTGTTTTTT.

The rearrangement joins TRBV11-2 to TRBJ2-3, with 8 bases lining up with TRBD2. The germline CDR1 and CDR2 sequences are SGHAT and FQNNGV. Trimming took 5 bases from V and 4 from J; bases not matched to a gene: 20. This CDR3 has 19 residues. CDR3: CASSPIMGGMGTRADTQYF. The CDR3 region has the DNA TGTGCCAGCAGCCCCATAATGGGAGGAATGGGGACTAGGGCAGATACGCAGTATTTT. Combining the CDR3 with reference TRBV11-2 and TRBJ2-3 gives the whole variable domain EAGVAQSPRYKIIEKRQSVAFWCNPISGHATLYWYQQILGQGPKLLIQFQNNGVVDDSQLPKDRFSAERLKGVDSTLKIQPAKLEDSAVYLCASSPIMGGMGTRADTQYFGPGTRLTVL.

This chain joins TRBV9 and TRBJ1-5, with a weak D call TRBD1 (6 bases). Germline V gives CDR1 SGDLS, CDR2 YYNGEE. This CDR3 region has 14 residues. Trimming left V 3 bases short and J 4 bases short, with 11 bases between. CDR3: CASSADSRNQPQHF. CDR3 DNA: TGTGCCAGCAGCGCGGACAGCCGAAATCAGCCCCAGCATTTT.

The chain employs TRBV13 and TRBJ2-1; 10 bases match TRBD2. The V and J ends lost 5 bases and 6 bases, in that order; junction bases with no gene match: 4. The CDR3 length is 14 residues. The germline V gene encodes CDR1 PRHDT and CDR2 FYEKMQ (reference sequence). DNA of the CDR3: TGTGCCAGCAGCCCGGGACTAGCGATCAATGAGCAGTTCTTC. Protein product: CASSPGLAINEQFF. Based on the CDR3 plus reference TRBV13 and TRBJ2-1, the full variable domain is AAGVIQSPRHLIKEKRETATLKCYPIPRHDTVYWYQQGPGQDPQFLISFYEKMQSDKGSIPDRFSAQQFSDYHSELNMSSLELGDSALYFCASSPGLAINEQFFGPGTRLTVL.

V is TRBV5-1 and J is TRBJ1-2; D might be TRBD1 (5 bases). The germline V gene has CDR1 SGHRS and CDR2 YFSETQ. The CDR3 has 16 residues. Trimming left V 0 bases short and J 4 bases short, with 16 bases between. In DNA, the CDR3 is TGCGCCAGCAGCTTGGGAGGCGACAGAACCTCCTATGGCTACACCTTC. Its translation: CASSLGGDRTSYGYTF.

V usage is TRBV5-1 and J usage is TRBJ2-5; maybe TRBD1 (6 bases). V lost 1 base, J lost 5 bases, and 9 bases lay in between. The CDR3 contains 13 residues. Per germline, CDR1 SGHRS and CDR2 YFSETQ. CDR3 sequence: CASSLMGAETQYF. The CDR3 nucleotides read TGCGCCAGCAGCTTGATGGGGGCCGAGACCCAGTACTTC. Supplemented by reference TRBV5-1 and TRBJ2-5, the full variable domain reads KAGVTQTPRYLIKTRGQQVTLSCSPISGHRSVSWYQQTPGQGLQFLFEYFSETQRNKGNFPGRFSGRQFSNSRSEMNVSTLELGDSALYLCASSLMGAETQYFGPGTRLLVL.

This clone was detected only a few times. V is TRBV11-2 and J is TRBJ1-2, with 7 bases identical to TRBD1. The V gene's germline CDR1 is SGHAT and CDR2 FQNNGV. The CDR3 spans 14 residues. V shed 7 bases and J 8 bases; nucleotides not matched to a gene: 13. CDR3 coding DNA: TGTGCCAGCAAGCGGATCGACAGGGCGGGAGGCTACACCTTC. This codes for CASKRIDRAGGYTF.

This clone was recorded a few times. The V call is TRBV7-6, the J call TRBJ2-5, with D perhaps TRBD2 (7 bases). CDR1 and CDR2 (germline): SGHVS, FNYEAQ. Deletions cut 2 bases from V and 4 bases from J, with 17 bases between. The CDR3 contains 16 residues. CDR3 DNA: TGTGCCAGCAGCTTAAGGGGCAGGGGAGGGCGAGAGACCCAGTACTTC. Amino acid sequence: CASSLRGRGGRETQYF.

To note about this clone: The sample contains more than one DNA sequence encoding this CDR3. The chain uses TRBV27 and TRBJ1-1; 7 positions match TRBD1. With V trimmed by 6 bases and J by 1 base, 2 bases remained unmatched. The CDR3 is 13 residues long. CDR1 is MNHEY and CDR2 is SMNVEV in the germline V gene (reference sequence). Here the CDR3 DNA reads TGTGCCAGCAGACGACAGGGGAACACTGAAGCTTTCTTT. Encoded protein: CASRRQGNTEAFF.

In this sample, this clone turned up a few times. The chain has TRBV5-1 and TRBJ2-5; maybe TRBD2 (5 bases). The CDR3 loop spans 15 amino acids. Germline V gene lookup returns CDR1 SGHRS and CDR2 YFSETQ. V lost 6 bases and J lost 2, with 17 bases in between. The DNA for the CDR3 is TGCGCCAGCAAAGTGGGTAGCGTAGGGCAAGAGACCCAGTACTTC. Translation gives CASKVGSVGQETQYF. The entire variable domain, with the rest obtained from reference TRBV5-1 and TRBJ2-5, is as follows: KAGVTQTPRYLIKTRGQQVTLSCSPISGHRSVSWYQQTPGQGLQFLFEYFSETQRNKGNFPGRFSGRQFSNSRSEMNVSTLELGDSALYLCASKVGSVGQETQYFGPGTRLLVL.

This clone has just one count. The chain has TRBV5-4 and TRBJ2-2, with 7 bases lining up with TRBD1. Per the germline V gene, CDR1 is SGHNT and CDR2 is YYREEE (reference sequence). The CDR3 runs 14 residues. J gave up 6 bases and V 0 bases, and 2 bases lay outside the gene matches. Here the CDR3 DNA reads TGTGCCAGCAGCTTGGCGCAGGGGGCCGGGGAGCTGTTTTTT. Protein sequence: CASSLAQGAGELFF. The variable domain in full, completed from reference TRBV5-4 and TRBJ2-2, reads ETGVTQSPTHLIKTRGQQVTLRCSSQSGHNTVSWYQQALGQGPQFIFQYYREEENGRGNFPPRFSGLQFPNYSSELNVNALELDDSALYLCASSLAQGAGELFFGEGSRLTVL.

V is TRBV28 and J is TRBJ2-7; possibly TRBD1 for D (6 bases). The CDR3 is 15 amino acids. Germline CDR1 is MDHEN and CDR2 is SYDVKM. V was pared by 3 bases and J by 0 bases, with 12 bases between. The CDR3 DNA is TGTGCCAGCAGTTTGGGGGCGTACAGCTCCTACGAGCAGTACTTC. Translation gives CASSLGAYSSYEQYF.

This clone has just a few counts. The V call is TRBV6-1, the J call TRBJ2-1, with TRBD2 identical over 12 bases. The CDR3 totals 13 residues. Germline-derived CDR1 and CDR2 are MNHNS and SASEGT. The trim removed 6 bases at V and 6 bases at J, leaving 0 bases unmatched. CDR3: CASRLAGGNEQFF. The CDR3 DNA reads TGTGCCAGCAGACTAGCGGGAGGCAATGAGCAGTTCTTC.

This chain connects TRBV4-2 to TRBJ2-1; no firm D call. The V end lost 1 base, the J end lost 2 bases, and 12 bases lay between the germline ends. The CDR3 has 16 amino acids. Germline values: CDR1 LGHNA, CDR2 YNFKEQ. The CDR3, as DNA: TGTGCCAGCAGCCAAGGTCGTGAGAGGCCCTACAATGAGCAGTTCTTC. This codes for CASSQGRERPYNEQFF.

This chain joins TRBV30 and TRBJ2-3; maybe TRBD2 (6 bases). Between the trimmed V and J ends, which lost 2 bases and 4 bases, there was a span of 13 bases. Germline CDR1 GTSNPN, CDR2 SVGIG (reference sequence). The CDR3 spans 14 residues. CDR3 DNA sequence: TGTGCCTGGAGTTGGCCCGGGAGACCAGATACGCAGTATTTT. It yields the protein CAWSWPGRPDTQYF.

The CDR3 is CSVARTGEQYF. Here the CDR3 DNA reads TGCAGCGTTGCCCGGACAGGCGAGCAGTACTTC. The J gene is TRBJ2-7, the V gene TRBV29-1; 7 nucleotides align to TRBD1. J gave up 6 bases and V 4 bases, and 3 bases lay outside the gene matches. CDR1 and CDR2 (germline): SQVTM, ANQGSEA. The CDR3 contains 11 residues.

The genes are TRBV4-3 and TRBJ2-1, with no clear D. The CDR3 is 11 amino acids. The V end was cut by 10 bases, the J end by 3 bases, with 7 bases between. Per germline, CDR1 LGHNA and CDR2 YSLEER. The CDR3 protein is CATSSYNEQFF. In DNA form, the CDR3 reads TGCGCCACCTCCAGCTACAATGAGCAGTTCTTC.